This TCR beta chain originates from a study of shared clonotypes between healthy human individuals. Study results and limitations: Tissues were not sampled, only blood, and their repertoires likely differ. A reduction in generation probabilities was seen for non-shared clonotypes relative to those shared by all four donors.

V lost 4 bases and J lost 7; bases outside the gene matches: 7. Germline values: CDR1 LNHDA, CDR2 SQIVND (reference sequence). There are 15 residues in the CDR3. On this clone: Its cognate antigen is unknown.

The assay used deep level. The repertoire was sequenced with immunoSEQ multiplex PCR; TCRdb's copy has only in-frame clones and lacks some. The sample yields fewer than 1.8 million clones, about 98.5% seen once. This TCR derives from a young man in good health. Sample: naive CD4+ T cells sorted from blood. Subset described: CD45RA+ positively selected. The chain has TRBV19 and TRBJ2-2, with 9 bases identical to TRBD2. CDR3 sequence (DNA): TGTGCCAGTAGTACAGCGGGAGGCCCGCTCGGGGAGCTGTTTTTT. It specifies CASSTAGGPLGELFF. Full variable domain (rest looked up from reference TRBV19 and TRBJ2-2): DGGITQSPKYLFRKEGQNVTLSCEQNLNHDAMYWYRQDPGQGLRLIYYSQIVNDFQKGDIAEGYSVSREKKESFPLTVTSAQKNPTAFYLCASSTAGGPLGELFFGEGSRLTVL.